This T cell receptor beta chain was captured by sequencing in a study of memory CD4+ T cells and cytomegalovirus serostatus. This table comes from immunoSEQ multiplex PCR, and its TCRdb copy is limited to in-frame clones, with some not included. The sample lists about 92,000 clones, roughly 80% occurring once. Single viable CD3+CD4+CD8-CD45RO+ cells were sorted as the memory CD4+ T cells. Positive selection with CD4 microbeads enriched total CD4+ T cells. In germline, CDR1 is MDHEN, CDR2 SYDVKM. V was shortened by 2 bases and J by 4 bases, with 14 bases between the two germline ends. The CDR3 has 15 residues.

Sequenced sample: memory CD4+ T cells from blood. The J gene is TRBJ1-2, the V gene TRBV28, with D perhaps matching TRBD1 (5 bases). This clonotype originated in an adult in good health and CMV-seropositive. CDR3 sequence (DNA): TGTGCCAGCAGTTTACGGGACGGGGGTATCTATGGCTACACCTTC. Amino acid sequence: CASSLRDGGIYGYTF.